The T cell receptor (beta chain) described here comes from a study of blood T cell repertoires in COVID-19. Study information: PBMCs, B-cell-depleted T cells, or T cells provided the cDNA or gDNA that made up the material.

The table came from immunoSEQ multiplex PCR; TCRdb's copy has only in-frame clones and leaves some out. The profile shows about 220,000 clones, around 89% of them singletons. The CDR3 is 17 residues long. CDR1 SGHAT and CDR2 FQNNGV come from the germline V gene. Between the trimmed V and J ends, which lost 2 bases and 0 bases, there was a span of 11 bases. The TCR originated in a man aged 30 to 39 who had been exposed to COVID-19. The material sequenced was PBMCs or T cells enriched from blood (not recorded which). This chain links TRBV11-2 with TRBJ1-6; D is unresolved. The CDR3 reads CASSLSPASSYNSPLHF. DNA of the CDR3: TGTGCCAGCAGCTTATCCCCAGCTAGCTCCTATAATTCACCCCTCCACTTT.